Sequencing of this T cell receptor beta chain was carried out in a study of T cell changes during pregnancy in multiple sclerosis. Generated by immunoSEQ multiplex PCR, the TCRdb table keeps only in-frame clones and is missing some. This sample yields some 74,000 clones, of which roughly 92% are seen a single time; approximately 2.2% belongs to the top ten. The trim removed 5 bases at V and 2 bases at J, leaving 11 bases unmatched. The germline CDR1 and CDR2 sequences are MNHNY and SVGAGI (reference sequence). The CDR3 runs 16 residues. The rearrangement uses TRBV6-6 and TRBJ2-7; 8 bases agree with TRBD2. The TCR comes from a female donor with multiple sclerosis, enrolled in a pregnancy study. This specimen was peripheral blood, taken before pregnancy. CDR3 region: CASSPNLAGRTYEQYF. Here the CDR3 DNA reads TGTGCCAGCAGTCCCAACTTAGCGGGACGAACCTACGAGCAGTACTTC.